Sequencing of this TCR beta chain was carried out in a study of T cell repertoires in cytomegalovirus infection (dated by TCRdb to about 2019). Regarding the research as a whole: The peptide stimulations were aimed at well-studied HLA-B-restricted epitopes as well as recently identified HLA-C-restricted CMV epitopes, whose presentation resists viral immunomodulation. Because public TCR beta signatures pointed to carriage of CMV infection together with the matching HLA type, the HLA type of each donor mattered for the analysis.

The label giving this sample's treatment or condition can be read as: in vitro stimulation with specific CMV peptide epitopes to enrich CMV-specific T cells. The junction shows trimming of 8 bases on V and 0 bases on J, plus 8 bases between the germline ends. CDR1 and CDR2, looked up from the germline V gene, are SNHLY and FYNNEI. The CDR3 contains 13 residues, cysteine and phenylalanine counted. Only CDR3 DNA remains: 39 bases, in frame from the first base. Broad study findings and their caveats: Carriers of CMV infection plus the relevant HLA type were discriminated by the cumulative frequency of public TCR beta family members in the study cohort and in an independent roughly 340-donor cohort. The ex vivo response was dominated by HLA-C-restricted CMV-specific TCR beta clonotypes, which also provided the single most frequent clonotype in two of eight donors.

In its sample, this clonotype was seen a few times. Its antigen remains undetermined. Base qualities are not recorded, but no much larger clone differs from it by a single base. Reads for this sample came from an Illumina HiSeq 1500. Through fastp at Q25 and MiXCR, TCRdb rebuilt clones from the public reads, retaining in-frame beta chains. Rows are unified per CDR3 protein, each entry keeping the most common DNA and genes. The sample table contains 110,000 to 150,000 distinct CDR3 sequences; only one count was recorded for 32% of them. The ten largest clones add up to 45% to 55% of the sample. Recombination joined TRBV2 with TRBJ2-1, with the D gene not clear enough to name. The origin of this receptor is a human donor in good health (CMV status not recorded). Some clones in this sample may be carry-over from other donors' samples. The input for sequencing was CD8+ T cells from cultured PBMCs, taken from culture after CMV antigen stimulation. The sequenced DNA is TGTGCCAGCGGTGCGCCCTCCTACAATGAGCAGTTCTTC. This sequence encodes CASGAPSYNEQFF. Supplemented by the reference TRBV2 and TRBJ2-1 proteins around the CDR3, the complete variable domain is EPEVTQTPSHQVTQMGQEVILRCVPISNHLYFYWYRQILGQKVEFLVSFYNNEISEKSEIFDDQFSVERPDGSNFTLKIRSTKLEDSAMYFCASGAPSYNEQFFGPGTRLTVL.